This T cell receptor (beta chain) was captured by sequencing in a study of T cell responses to AZD1222 COVID-19 vaccine. Study summary: Whether given at about 4 or about 12 weeks, second doses were pooled. The study, taken as a whole, reports: Baseline testing showed seropositivity in only a handful of AZD1222 recipients. Repertoire sampling occurred only after the peak T cell response.

Comments on this clone: The antigen remains undetermined.

Clones were sequenced by immunoSEQ multiplex PCR, and TCRdb holds only the in-frame ones, with some missing. The sample records nearly 80,000 clones, around 84% being singletons. This sequence originates from an adult in good health. The input for sequencing was peripheral blood, taken on day 0 of AZD1222 vaccination.

The CDR3 region is CASRPRWGEQFF. CDR3 coding DNA: TGTGCCAGCAGACCGCGTTGGGGTGAGCAGTTCTTC. The rearrangement uses TRBV2 and TRBJ2-1; D uncertain. Trimming shortened V by 6 bases and J by 9 bases, and 12 bases separated the two germline ends. Germline CDR1 and CDR2: SNHLY and FYNNEI. The CDR3 spans 12 residues. The whole variable domain, remainder taken from reference TRBV2 and TRBJ2-1, is EPEVTQTPSHQVTQMGQEVILRCVPISNHLYFYWYRQILGQKVEFLVSFYNNEISEKSEIFDDQFSVERPDGSNFTLKIRSTKLEDSAMYFCASRPRWGEQFFGPGTRLTVL.